The T cell receptor (beta chain) described here comes from a study of T cells of healthy individuals. Each CDR3 protein is one row after TCRdb ran MiXCR on the 5' RACE reads. The table shows some 100,000 distinct CDR3 sequences, with approximately 15% occurring only once. This TCR came from a human donor in good health.

The DNA for the CDR3 is TGTGCCAGCGAAAGTCCAGGGATCACTGAAGCTTTCTTT. Its translation: CASESPGITEAFF. The chain employs TRBV28 and TRBJ1-1, with D possibly being TRBD1 (5 bases). CDR1 and CDR2 (germline): MDHEN, SYDVKM. The CDR3 is 13 amino acids. Trimming took off 8 bases at V and 4 bases at J, with 14 bases between the two ends. Full variable domain (missing parts from reference TRBV28 and TRBJ1-1): DVKVTQSSRYLVKRTGEKVFLECVQDMDHENMFWYRQDPGLGLRLIYFSYDVKMKEKGDIPEGYSVSREKKERFSLILESASTNQTSMYLCASESPGITEAFFGQGTRLTVV.